Presented here are 32 T cell receptor beta chains from one specimen sequenced in a study of blood T cell repertoires in COVID-19. Sequenced by immunoSEQ multiplex PCR; TCRdb stores in-frame clones only, minus some. In the table there are some 320,000 clones, about nine tenths of which are singletons. Input material: peripheral blood. These receptors were taken from a woman aged 25 to 45 who had recovered from COVID-19.

The chain uses TRBV7-2 and TRBJ1-3, with TRBD1 as a possible D gene (6 bases). Trimming cost V 1 base and J 3 bases, with 10 bases left between them. Germline V gene sequence: CDR1 SGHTA, CDR2 FQGNSA. The CDR3 runs to 15 residues. CDR3 sequence (DNA): TGTGCCAGCAGCTTAGTACCAGGGGTTGGAAACACCATATATTTT. This translates into CASSLVPGVGNTIYF.

V is TRBV11-3 and J is TRBJ2-1; TRBD2 matches 11 bases. The CDR3 is made up of 15 amino acids. CDR1 and CDR2 from the germline V gene are SGHNT and YENEEA. Unmatched junction bases numbered 5, after V lost 2 bases and J lost 8 bases. The CDR3 is CASSLLAGGHYEQFF. In DNA, the CDR3 is TGTGCCAGCAGCTTATTAGCGGGGGGGCATTATGAGCAGTTCTTC. The full variable domain, with the rest looked up from reference TRBV11-3 and TRBJ2-1, is EAGVVQSPRYKIIEKKQPVAFWCNPISGHNTLYWYLQNLGQGPELLIRYENEEAVDDSQLPKDRFSAERLKGVDSTLKIQPAELGDSAVYLCASSLLAGGHYEQFFGPGTRLTVL.

CDR3 amino acids: CASSPILPGLADSYEQYF. In DNA, the CDR3 is TGTGCCAGCTCACCCATCTTGCCCGGACTAGCGGACTCCTACGAGCAGTACTTC. This chain uses TRBV18 with TRBJ2-7; 10 nucleotides line up with TRBD2. This CDR3 contains 18 residues. CDR1 and CDR2 (germline): KGHSH, LQKENI. Unmatched junction bases numbered 11, after V lost 3 bases and J lost 0 bases.

The chain has TRBV4-1 and TRBJ1-1; D not resolved. The germline V gene has CDR1 MGHRA and CDR2 YSYEKL. The V gene lost 0 bases and the J gene lost 4 bases, with 15 bases spanning the gap. The CDR3 covers 16 residues. The CDR3 loop reads CASSQEAGPMGTEAFF. The CDR3 DNA is TGCGCCAGCAGCCAAGAAGCGGGCCCTATGGGCACTGAAGCTTTCTTT.

The chain is built from TRBV5-1 and TRBJ1-4; the match to TRBD1 covers 9 bases. Germline trimming cut 4 bases from V and 5 bases from J; bases unmatched to any gene: 6. Looked up from germline, CDR1 is SGHRS and CDR2 is YFSETQ. The CDR3 sequence is 15 residues long. The CDR3 sequence is CASSPDRGGNEKLFF. For the CDR3, the DNA is TGCGCCAGCAGCCCGGACAGGGGAGGGAATGAAAAACTGTTTTTT.

The table lists this clone with a few counts. This sequence joins TRBV19 and TRBJ2-7, with 8 bases that match TRBD1. This CDR3 region has 13 residues. Germline lookup yields CDR1 LNHDA and CDR2 SQIVND (reference sequence). Trimming removed 6 bases from V and 4 bases from J; junction bases left unmatched: 5. CDR3 nucleotide sequence: TGTGCCAGTAGCTTCGGACAGGGATACGAGCAGTACTTC. Its translation is CASSFGQGYEQYF. The variable domain in full, completed from reference TRBV19 and TRBJ2-7, reads DGGITQSPKYLFRKEGQNVTLSCEQNLNHDAMYWYRQDPGQGLRLIYYSQIVNDFQKGDIAEGYSVSREKKESFPLTVTSAQKNPTAFYLCASSFGQGYEQYFGPGTRLTVT.

This clone appeared a single time. The CDR3 DNA reads as TGTGCCAGCTCACCACCCTGGACAGGGCAGGACGGTGAGCAGTTCTTC. Protein sequence: CASSPPWTGQDGEQFF. The chain carries TRBV18 and TRBJ2-1; 8 bases match TRBD1. V trimming: 0 bases; J trimming: 9 bases; junction bases outside the gene matches: 10. CDR3 length: 16 residues. The germline V gene encodes CDR1 KGHSH and CDR2 LQKENI.

The genes are TRBV7-2 and TRBJ1-5, with TRBD1 as a possible D gene (6 bases). The CDR3 covers 14 residues. Trimming took 1 base from V and 5 from J, leaving 9 bases between them. CDR1 and CDR2 from the germline V gene are SGHTA and FQGNSA. The DNA for the CDR3 is TGTGCCAGCAGCTTAGACAGGGAATATCAGCCCCAGCATTTT. It codes for CASSLDREYQPQHF. Looking up the rest from reference TRBV7-2 and TRBJ1-5 gives the full variable domain: GAGVSQSPSNKVTEKGKDVELRCDPISGHTALYWYRQSLGQGLEFLIYFQGNSAPDKSGLPSDRFSAERTGGSVSTLTIQRTQQEDSAVYLCASSLDREYQPQHFGDGTRLSIL.

The CDR3 spells CASSQLGWGRKADEQFF. In DNA form, the CDR3 reads TGCGCCAGCAGTCAATTAGGTTGGGGCAGAAAGGCGGATGAGCAGTTCTTC. The chain couples TRBV23-1 to TRBJ2-1; D possibly corresponds to TRBD1 (5 bases). TRBV23-1 is recorded as an ORF, its role being uncertain. V lost 1 base and J 8 bases, leaving 21 bases between the germline ends. The CDR3 consists of 17 residues.

The chain employs TRBV12-3 or TRBV12-4 and TRBJ2-7; D may be TRBD1 (6 bases). CDR3 length equals 13 residues. V was pared by 3 bases and J by 3 bases, with 9 bases between. The CDR3 spells CASSFGTLYEQYF. The CDR3 DNA is TGTGCCAGCAGTTTCGGGACACTCTACGAGCAGTACTTC.

The rearrangement links TRBV18 to TRBJ1-5; the D gene is possibly TRBD1 (5 bases). The CDR3 contains 15 residues. Germline V lookup: CDR1 KGHSH, CDR2 LQKENI. V lost 3 bases, J lost 7 bases, and 16 bases lay in between. Written as DNA, the CDR3 is TGTGCCAGCTCACCCAGGAGGGGAGGAGAGCAGCCCCAGCATTTT. Translation: CASSPRRGGEQPQHF.

CDR3 nucleotide sequence: TGTGCCAGCAAAGACAGGGTTTCCTACAATGAGCAGTTCTTC. This sequence encodes CASKDRVSYNEQFF. The chain recombines TRBV2 with TRBJ2-1; 7 nucleotides match TRBD1. The CDR3 spans 14 residues. Germline V gene sequence: CDR1 SNHLY, CDR2 FYNNEI. With V trimmed by 7 bases and J by 1 base, 4 bases remained unmatched.

This chain uses TRBV28 with TRBJ2-7, with 11 bases aligning to TRBD1. Losses at the gene ends were 4 bases for V and 4 bases for J; bases not matched to a gene: 9. This CDR3 has 16 amino acids. Germline V lookup: CDR1 MDHEN, CDR2 SYDVKM. The CDR3: CASSSAGTGGWYEQYF. CDR3 coding DNA: TGTGCCAGCAGTTCTGCCGGGACAGGGGGGTGGTACGAGCAGTACTTC.

This chain links TRBV5-1 with TRBJ2-5; D uncertain. Deletions cut 4 bases from V and 1 base from J, with 17 bases between. The CDR3 extends over 16 amino acids. Germline CDR1 is SGHRS and CDR2 is YFSETQ. The CDR3 reads CASSEAPYGGQETQYF. For the CDR3, the DNA is TGCGCCAGCAGCGAAGCGCCTTACGGCGGCCAAGAGACCCAGTACTTC.

The chain employs TRBV5-1 and TRBJ2-7; 7 bases match TRBD2. Germline CDR1 is SGHRS and CDR2 is YFSETQ. The CDR3 sequence is 17 residues long. V shed 0 bases, J shed 4 bases, and the junction held 13 bases outside the gene matches. The CDR3: CASSLVPLTLADYEQYF. Here the CDR3 DNA reads TGCGCCAGCAGCTTGGTCCCTCTCACGCTAGCGGATTACGAGCAGTACTTC.

The chain is built from TRBV5-1 and TRBJ1-6; 8 nucleotides match TRBD1. The germline V gene has CDR1 SGHRS and CDR2 YFSETQ. There are 16 residues in the CDR3. V lost 4 bases to trimming and J lost 8 bases; unmatched junction nucleotides: 11. The CDR3 reads CASSPAGTGVHSPLHF. The CDR3 region has the DNA TGCGCCAGCAGCCCAGCCGGGACAGGAGTTCATTCACCCCTCCACTTT. The variable domain in full, completed from reference TRBV5-1 and TRBJ1-6, reads KAGVTQTPRYLIKTRGQQVTLSCSPISGHRSVSWYQQTPGQGLQFLFEYFSETQRNKGNFPGRFSGRQFSNSRSEMNVSTLELGDSALYLCASSPAGTGVHSPLHFGNGTRLTVT.

This clone was detected a few times. The J gene is TRBJ1-3, the V gene TRBV4-2; 7 nucleotides agree with TRBD1. The CDR3 length is 15 residues. Germline CDR1 is LGHNA and CDR2 is YNFKEQ. Losses at the gene ends were 6 bases for V and 0 bases for J; bases not matched to a gene: 5. In DNA form, the CDR3 reads TGTGCCAGCAGACACGACAGGGCCTCTGGAAACACCATATATTTT. Its protein is CASRHDRASGNTIYF.

This chain uses TRBV19 with TRBJ2-7; possibly TRBD1 for D (6 bases). CDR3 length: 14 residues. From germline, CDR1 is LNHDA and CDR2 SQIVND (reference sequence). V lost 6 bases to trimming and J lost 5 bases, with 17 bases between them. The CDR3 coding sequence is TGTGCCAGTAGGCCCCACAGGGAAGTCCACGAGCAGTACTTC. As protein: CASRPHREVHEQYF.

This clone was counted a single time. V gene TRBV2 combines with J gene TRBJ1-1; 7 bases line up with TRBD1. The CDR3 extends over 18 amino acids. Germline V gene lookup returns CDR1 SNHLY and CDR2 FYNNEI. V lost 1 base, J lost 0 bases, and 11 bases stayed unmatched. CDR3 nucleotide sequence: TGTGCCAGCAGTGAAGAGAGGGACAGTCAGCCCATGAACACTGAAGCTTTCTTT. Protein: CASSEERDSQPMNTEAFF.

V usage is TRBV6-2 or TRBV6-3 and J usage is TRBJ1-6; D gene unclear. V gave up 2 bases and J gave up 7 bases, with 9 bases separating them. Germline CDR1 MNHEY, CDR2 SVGEGT. This CDR3 comprises 14 residues. CDR3 DNA sequence: TGTGCCAGCAGTTACCGCGGAAACAATTCACCCCTCCACTTT. Translation gives CASSYRGNNSPLHF.

The rearrangement joins TRBV2 to TRBJ1-2; D may be TRBD1 (6 bases). This CDR3 has 14 residues. V dropped 7 bases and J dropped 5 bases, with 17 bases sitting between them. Germline CDR1 reads SNHLY; CDR2 reads FYNNEI. The CDR3 DNA reads as TGTGCCAGCACCTCGGGGGGGGGCTTTTATGGCTACACCTTC. Its translation: CASTSGGGFYGYTF.

The chain carries TRBV7-8 and TRBJ2-2; 11 bases align to TRBD2. The CDR3 covers 15 residues. Germline V lookup: CDR1 SGHVS, CDR2 FQNEAQ. With V trimmed by 5 bases and J by 7 bases, 6 bases remained unmatched. In DNA, the CDR3 is TGTGCCAGCAGCCTTAGCGGGGGGGCGATCGGGGAGCTGTTTTTT. This sequence encodes CASSLSGGAIGELFF.

The chain couples TRBV5-1 to TRBJ1-1; a weak D match, TRBD1 (5 bases). CDR3 size: 14 residues. Germline CDR1 SGHRS, CDR2 YFSETQ. V was clipped by 5 bases and J by 5 bases, with 16 bases between them. This CDR3 is CASSYRRGTTEAFF. In DNA form, the CDR3 reads TGCGCCAGCAGTTACAGGAGAGGTACGACTGAAGCTTTCTTT.

This chain links TRBV2 with TRBJ2-2; TRBD2 matches at 7 bases. V was pared by 2 bases and J by 0 bases, with 3 bases of the junction left unmatched. Looked up from germline, CDR1 is SNHLY and CDR2 is FYNNEI. CDR3 size: 16 residues. Here the CDR3 reads CASSEWGGSNTGELFF. DNA for the CDR3: TGTGCCAGCAGTGAATGGGGGGGATCGAACACCGGGGAGCTGTTTTTT.

The chain uses TRBV28 and TRBJ1-3; tentative D call: TRBD1 (5 bases). Trimming cost V 2 bases and J 3 bases, with 8 bases left between them. This CDR3 is built from 14 residues. Per germline, CDR1 MDHEN and CDR2 SYDVKM. CDR3 nucleotides: TGTGCCAGCAGTTTAGGGGGGGATGGAAACACCATATATTTT. Protein: CASSLGGDGNTIYF.

This chain uses TRBV7-2 with TRBJ2-3; 13 bases line up with TRBD2. CDR3 length: 15 amino acids. Germline V gene sequence: CDR1 SGHTA, CDR2 FQGNSA. V dropped 3 bases and J dropped 5; count of bases not matched to a gene: 2. The CDR3 DNA reads as TGTGCCAGCAGCTTGACTAGCGGGGGGATAGATACGCAGTATTTT. Encoded protein: CASSLTSGGIDTQYF.

V gene TRBV28 combines with J gene TRBJ1-4; D not resolved. This CDR3 is built from 13 residues. CDR1 is MDHEN and CDR2 is SYDVKM in the germline V gene. The CDR3 sequence is CAATRGVGEKLFF. CDR3 coding DNA: TGTGCAGCCACCCGAGGAGTCGGCGAAAAACTGTTTTTT. The full variable domain, rest sourced from reference TRBV28 and TRBJ1-4, is DVKVTQSSRYLVKRTGEKVFLECVQDMDHENMFWYRQDPGLGLRLIYFSYDVKMKEKGDIPEGYSVSREKKERFSLILESASTNQTSMYLCAATRGVGEKLFFGSGTQLSVL.

The chain carries TRBV11-2 and TRBJ1-6, with a tentative D call TRBD1 (6 bases). The V and J ends lost 1 base and 10 bases respectively, with 17 bases between them. The CDR3 has 16 residues. CDR1 and CDR2 (germline): SGHAT, FQNNGV. The CDR3 loop is CASSLVGGASKSPLHF. CDR3 coding DNA: TGTGCCAGCAGCTTAGTAGGGGGGGCATCGAAATCACCCCTCCACTTT.

This chain connects TRBV14 to TRBJ2-3; 9 nucleotides match TRBD2. This CDR3 has 17 residues. Germline CDR1 is SGHDN and CDR2 is FVKESK. Germline trimming cut 4 bases from V and 2 bases from J; bases unmatched to any gene: 10. CDR3 DNA sequence: TGTGCCAGCAGCCCTACGAGCGGGGGGTGGACCACAGATACGCAGTATTTT. This encodes CASSPTSGGWTTDTQYF.

The V gene is TRBV27, the J gene TRBJ2-1; 9 nucleotides agree with TRBD1. Germline V CDR1 and CDR2: MNHEY, SMNVEV (reference sequence). Trimming took 0 bases from V and 8 from J; bases not matched to a gene: 8. The CDR3 runs 16 residues. CDR3 DNA: TGTGCCAGCAGTTTATCCTCCGGGACAGGGTTTCATGAGCAGTTCTTC. Protein: CASSLSSGTGFHEQFF.

The CDR3 coding sequence is TGCGCCAGCAGCCAGGGACAGGGGCAAAGCAATGAGCAGTTCTTC. Encoded protein: CASSQGQGQSNEQFF. V usage is TRBV5-1 and J usage is TRBJ2-1, with TRBD1 matching 10 bases. The CDR3 length is 15 residues. Trimming cost V 4 bases and J 6 bases; bases outside gene matches: 7. Germline CDR1 SGHRS, CDR2 YFSETQ.

The chain links TRBV5-4 to TRBJ1-1; D might be TRBD1 (6 bases). Trimming removed 4 bases from V and 2 bases from J, with 12 bases in between. The germline V gene has CDR1 SGHNT and CDR2 YYREEE (reference sequence). The CDR3 contains 14 residues. The CDR3 loop is CASSLDSFNTEAFF. The CDR3 nucleotides are TGTGCCAGCAGCCTGGACAGCTTTAACACTGAAGCTTTCTTT.